This T cell receptor beta chain is drawn from a study of control samples from healthy donors and cancer patients. V gave up 7 bases and J gave up 4 bases, with 11 bases separating them. This CDR3 region has 13 residues. Germline CDR1 and CDR2: SGHRS and YFSETQ. Profiled with immunoSEQ multiplex PCR; TCRdb holds only in-frame clones, not every one. Counted here are about 150,000 clones, roughly 94% occurring once; the ten biggest clones make up 1.3% to 1.5%. The specimen was blood. The TCR was taken from a woman younger than 35 in good health. This chain connects TRBV5-1 to TRBJ2-2; the D call may be TRBD1 or TRBD2 (5 bases each). Here the CDR3 reads CASGWDGTGELFF. CDR3 bases: TGCGCCAGCGGATGGGACGGCACCGGGGAGCTGTTTTTT.